The source of this T cell receptor (beta chain) is a study of vaccination and CD4 T cells after COVID-19. The wider study: Researchers treated cells with overlapping spike peptides taken from SARS-CoV-2, HCoV-NL63, HCoV-OC43 and HCoV-229E.

This clonotype appeared a few times. Its antigen is still unknown. The assay that was used to sequence DNA from cultured CD4+ T cells was the Oncomine TCR Beta short-read assay. In TCRdb, the PCR reads were re-called with MiXCR into one record per CDR3 protein. The sample carries 15,000 to 20,000 distinct CDR3 sequences, 55% recorded once. In germline, CDR1 is MNHEY, CDR2 SMNVEV (reference sequence). This CDR3 spans 15 amino acids. V was cut by 6 bases and J by 6 bases, with 18 bases left in between. Treatment described: approximately 10-day PBMC culture with coronavirus spike peptide pools or control peptides (ViraFEST assay).

The gene calls are TRBV27 and TRBJ1-5; maybe TRBD1 (5 bases). Sequences were obtained from CD4+ T cells from blood, cultured in vitro. The clonotype was recovered from a human donor who had recovered from COVID-19. DNA for the CDR3: TGTGCCAGCAGGGTCCGGGGGAGGGAACGTCAGCCCCAGCATTTT. It codes for CASRVRGRERQPQHF.